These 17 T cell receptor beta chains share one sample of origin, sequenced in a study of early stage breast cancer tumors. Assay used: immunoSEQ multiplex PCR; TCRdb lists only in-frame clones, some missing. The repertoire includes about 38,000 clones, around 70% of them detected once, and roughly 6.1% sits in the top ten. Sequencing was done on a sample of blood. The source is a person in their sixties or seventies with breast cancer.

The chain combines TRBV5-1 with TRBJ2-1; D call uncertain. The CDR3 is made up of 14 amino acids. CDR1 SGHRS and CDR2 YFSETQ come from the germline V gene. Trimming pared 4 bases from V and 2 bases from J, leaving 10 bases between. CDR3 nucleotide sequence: TGCGCCAGCAGCCTTCATGCCGCCTACAATGAGCAGTTCTTC. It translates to CASSLHAAYNEQFF. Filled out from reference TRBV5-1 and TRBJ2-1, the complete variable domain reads KAGVTQTPRYLIKTRGQQVTLSCSPISGHRSVSWYQQTPGQGLQFLFEYFSETQRNKGNFPGRFSGRQFSNSRSEMNVSTLELGDSALYLCASSLHAAYNEQFFGPGTRLTVL.

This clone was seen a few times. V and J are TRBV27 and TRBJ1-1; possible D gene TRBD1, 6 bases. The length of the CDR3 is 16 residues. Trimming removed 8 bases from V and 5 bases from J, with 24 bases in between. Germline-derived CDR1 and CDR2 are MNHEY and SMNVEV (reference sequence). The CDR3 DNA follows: TGTGCCAGCTTACGCGGACAGAGAAGGGGTGGGACTGAAGCTTTCTTT. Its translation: CASLRGQRRGGTEAFF.

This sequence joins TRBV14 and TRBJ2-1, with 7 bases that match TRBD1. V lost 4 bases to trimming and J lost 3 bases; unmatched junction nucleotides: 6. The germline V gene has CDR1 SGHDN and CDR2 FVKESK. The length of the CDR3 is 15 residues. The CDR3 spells CASSPARQGYNEQFF. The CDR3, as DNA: TGTGCCAGCAGCCCCGCGAGACAGGGCTACAATGAGCAGTTCTTC.

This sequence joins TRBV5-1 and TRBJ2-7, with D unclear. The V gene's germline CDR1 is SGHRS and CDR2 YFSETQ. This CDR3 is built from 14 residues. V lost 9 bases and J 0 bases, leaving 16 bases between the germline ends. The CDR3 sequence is CATRKEWVSYEQYF. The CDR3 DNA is TGCGCCACCAGAAAGGAATGGGTCTCCTACGAGCAGTACTTC.

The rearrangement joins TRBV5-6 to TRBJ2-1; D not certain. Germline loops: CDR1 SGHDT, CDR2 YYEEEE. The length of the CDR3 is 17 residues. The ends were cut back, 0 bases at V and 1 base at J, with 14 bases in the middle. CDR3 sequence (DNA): TGTGCCAGCAGCTTGGATTCCGGGCTTCTATCCTACAATGAGCAGTTCTTC. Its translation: CASSLDSGLLSYNEQFF.

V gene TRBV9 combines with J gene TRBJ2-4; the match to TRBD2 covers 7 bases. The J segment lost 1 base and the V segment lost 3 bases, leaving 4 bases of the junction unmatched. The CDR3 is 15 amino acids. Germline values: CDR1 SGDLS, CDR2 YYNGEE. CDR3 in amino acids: CASSAGEGAKNIQYF. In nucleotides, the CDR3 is TGTGCCAGCAGCGCGGGGGAGGGGGCCAAAAACATTCAGTACTTC.

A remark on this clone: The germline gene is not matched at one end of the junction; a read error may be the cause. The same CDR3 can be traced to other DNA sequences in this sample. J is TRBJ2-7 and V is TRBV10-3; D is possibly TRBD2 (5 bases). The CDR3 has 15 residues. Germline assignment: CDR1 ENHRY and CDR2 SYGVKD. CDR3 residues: CAISAYEGLSYEQYF. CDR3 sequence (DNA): TGCGCCATCAGTGCTTACGAGGGCCTCTCCTACGAGCAGTACTTC.

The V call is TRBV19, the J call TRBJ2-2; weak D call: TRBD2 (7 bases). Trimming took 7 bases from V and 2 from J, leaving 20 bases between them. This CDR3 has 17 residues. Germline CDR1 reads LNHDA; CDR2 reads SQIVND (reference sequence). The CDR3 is CASIKTRGTTNTGELFF. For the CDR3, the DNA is TGTGCCAGTATCAAGACGAGGGGGACTACTAACACCGGGGAGCTGTTTTTT.

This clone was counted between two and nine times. In DNA form, the CDR3 reads TGTGCCAGCAGTTTTCAAACAGGGGGGCCGTCACCCCTCCACTTT. It encodes CASSFQTGGPSPLHF. V gene TRBV7-2 combines with J gene TRBJ1-6; TRBD1 matches at 8 bases. This CDR3 has 15 amino acids. The germline gives CDR1 SGHTA, CDR2 FQGNSA. V shed 6 bases, J shed 10 bases, and the junction held 11 bases outside the gene matches. Using reference TRBV7-2 and TRBJ1-6 for the parts outside the CDR3, the full variable domain is GAGVSQSPSNKVTEKGKDVELRCDPISGHTALYWYRQSLGQGLEFLIYFQGNSAPDKSGLPSDRFSAERTGGSVSTLTIQRTQQEDSAVYLCASSFQTGGPSPLHFGNGTRLTVT.

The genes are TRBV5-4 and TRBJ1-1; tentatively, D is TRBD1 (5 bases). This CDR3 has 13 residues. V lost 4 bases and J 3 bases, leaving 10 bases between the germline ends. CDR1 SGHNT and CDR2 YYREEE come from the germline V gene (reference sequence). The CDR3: CASSQGTHTEAFF. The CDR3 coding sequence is TGTGCCAGCAGCCAGGGAACGCACACTGAAGCTTTCTTT.

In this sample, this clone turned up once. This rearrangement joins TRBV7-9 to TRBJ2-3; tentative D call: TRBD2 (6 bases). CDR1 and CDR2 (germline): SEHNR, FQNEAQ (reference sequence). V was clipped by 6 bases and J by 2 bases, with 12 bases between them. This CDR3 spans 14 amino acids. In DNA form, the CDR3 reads TGTGCCAGCAGTACCGAGCGGGTCACAGATACGCAGTATTTT. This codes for CASSTERVTDTQYF. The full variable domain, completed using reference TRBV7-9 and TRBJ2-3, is DTGVSQNPRHKITKRGQNVTFRCDPISEHNRLYWYRQTLGQGPEFLTYFQNEAQLEKSRLLSDRFSAERPKGSFSTLEIQRTEQGDSAMYLCASSTERVTDTQYFGPGTRLTVL.

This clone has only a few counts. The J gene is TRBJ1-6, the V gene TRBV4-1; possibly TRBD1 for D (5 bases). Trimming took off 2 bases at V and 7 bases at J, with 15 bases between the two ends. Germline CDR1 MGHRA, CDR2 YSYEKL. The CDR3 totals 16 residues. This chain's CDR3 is CASSQTAQGWNSPLHF. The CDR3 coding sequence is TGCGCCAGCAGCCAAACTGCTCAGGGCTGGAATTCACCCCTCCACTTT.

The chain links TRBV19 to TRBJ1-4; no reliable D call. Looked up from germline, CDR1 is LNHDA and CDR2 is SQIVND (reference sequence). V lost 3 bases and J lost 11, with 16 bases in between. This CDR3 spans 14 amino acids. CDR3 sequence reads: CASSIQLSAEKLFF. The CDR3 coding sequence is TGTGCCAGTAGTATCCAGCTTTCGGCTGAGAAACTGTTTTTT.

This CDR3 reads CASSTGQINTEAFF. CDR3 DNA sequence: TGTGCCAGTAGTACGGGACAGATAAACACTGAAGCTTTCTTT. J is TRBJ1-1 and V is TRBV19, with 7 bases identical to TRBD1. The CDR3 has 14 residues. V trimming: 4 bases; J trimming: 2 bases; junction bases outside the gene matches: 4. Germline V CDR1 and CDR2: LNHDA, SQIVND (reference sequence). The entire variable domain, with the rest obtained from reference TRBV19 and TRBJ1-1, is as follows: DGGITQSPKYLFRKEGQNVTLSCEQNLNHDAMYWYRQDPGQGLRLIYYSQIVNDFQKGDIAEGYSVSREKKESFPLTVTSAQKNPTAFYLCASSTGQINTEAFFGQGTRLTVV.

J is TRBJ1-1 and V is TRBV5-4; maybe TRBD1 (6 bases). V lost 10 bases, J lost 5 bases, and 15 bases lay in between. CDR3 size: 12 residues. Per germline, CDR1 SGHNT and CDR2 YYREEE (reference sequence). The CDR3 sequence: CAWRRGGTEAFF. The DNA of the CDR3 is TGTGCCTGGAGGAGGGGGGGGACTGAAGCTTTCTTT.

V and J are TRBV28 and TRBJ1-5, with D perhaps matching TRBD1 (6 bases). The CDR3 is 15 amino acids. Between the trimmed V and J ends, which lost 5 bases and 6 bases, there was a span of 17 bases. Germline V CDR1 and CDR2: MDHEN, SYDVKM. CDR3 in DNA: TGTGCCAGCAGTGTCGGACAGTGGACTATTCAGCCCCAGCATTTT. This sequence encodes CASSVGQWTIQPQHF.

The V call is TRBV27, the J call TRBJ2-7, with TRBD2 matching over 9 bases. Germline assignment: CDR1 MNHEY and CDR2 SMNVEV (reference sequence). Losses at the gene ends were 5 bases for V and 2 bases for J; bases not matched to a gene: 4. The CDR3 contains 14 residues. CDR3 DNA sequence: TGTGCCAGCAGTCTAGCGGGGCCACCCTACGAGCAGTACTTC. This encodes CASSLAGPPYEQYF.